Below are 16 T cell receptor beta chains sequenced from a single sample in a study of T cell repertoires in cytomegalovirus infection. TCRdb re-called the reads through MiXCR, storing one row per CDR3 protein. This table has fewer than 350,000 distinct CDR3 sequences, 8% to 9.5% appearing once. The specimen sequenced was PBMCs. All receptors come from a human donor in good health (CMV status not recorded). Some clones in this sample may be carry-over from other donors' samples.

The chain links TRBV12-3 or TRBV12-4 to TRBJ1-2; TRBD1 matches 8 bases. V shed 7 bases, J shed 5 bases, and the junction held 9 bases outside the gene matches. The CDR3 has 14 amino acids. As DNA, the CDR3 is TGTGCCAGCACCAGGGACAGGACTTATTATGGCTACACCTTC. Translating gives CASTRDRTYYGYTF.

About this clonotype: A read error is possible here, since a much larger clone lies one base away. This chain joins TRBV13 and TRBJ2-7, with a tentative D call TRBD1 (5 bases). The CDR3 loop spans 14 amino acids. Germline values: CDR1 PRHDT, CDR2 FYEKMQ (reference sequence). The CDR3 region is CASSSTVIGYEQHF. The CDR3 nucleotides are TGTGCCAGCAGCTCGACAGTAATTGGCTACGAGCAGCACTTC.

The J gene is TRBJ1-5, the V gene TRBV6-2 or TRBV6-3, with 7 bases matching TRBD1. V shed 6 bases and J 4 bases; nucleotides not matched to a gene: 12. From germline, CDR1 is MNHEY and CDR2 SVGEGT. There are 16 residues in the CDR3. The DNA of the CDR3 is TGTGCCAGCAGGAGCGGCAGGGACAGCTTTAATCAGCCCCAGCATTTT. Translation gives CASRSGRDSFNQPQHF.

In this sample, this clonotype turned up many times. V and J are TRBV9 and TRBJ1-5; tentative D call: TRBD1 (5 bases). Germline lookup yields CDR1 SGDLS and CDR2 YYNGEE. Trimming pared 0 bases from V and 4 bases from J, leaving 8 bases between. The CDR3 extends over 14 amino acids. The CDR3 sequence is CASSVGGGNQPQHF. CDR3 bases: TGTGCCAGCAGCGTAGGGGGCGGAAATCAGCCCCAGCATTTT.

This chain connects TRBV4-3 to TRBJ2-1; 10 bases map to TRBD2. Germline loops: CDR1 LGHNA, CDR2 YSLEER. CDR3 length: 16 residues. V lost 2 bases to trimming and J lost 10 bases; unmatched junction nucleotides: 11. CDR3 protein: CASSQKAGGPSWEQFF. DNA for the CDR3: TGCGCCAGCAGCCAAAAAGCGGGAGGGCCCTCTTGGGAGCAGTTCTTC.

In this sample, this clonotype turned up many times. This rearrangement joins TRBV7-2 to TRBJ1-5, with D possibly TRBD1 on 5 matching bases. CDR1 is SGHTA and CDR2 is FQGNSA in the germline V gene. Trimming took 1 base from V and 6 from J, leaving 13 bases between them. The CDR3 runs 15 residues. The CDR3 sequence: CASSLGGAVSQPQHF. The CDR3 DNA sequence: TGTGCCAGCAGCTTAGGTGGGGCTGTTAGTCAGCCCCAGCATTTT.

At least ten counts were recorded for this clonotype. This chain joins TRBV7-2 and TRBJ1-5; D is unresolved. The CDR3 has 15 amino acids. V was trimmed by 5 bases and J by 6 bases, leaving 17 bases between them. In germline, CDR1 is SGHTA, CDR2 FQGNSA. CDR3 DNA: TGTGCCAGCAGCGCAGGAGGTTTTGCAAGTCAGCCCCAGCATTTT. It encodes CASSAGGFASQPQHF.

This clonotype showed up many times. The chain employs TRBV7-2 and TRBJ2-3, with 9 bases matching TRBD1. The V gene's germline CDR1 is SGHTA and CDR2 FQGNSA. Germline trimming cut 6 bases from V and 10 bases from J; bases unmatched to any gene: 14. The CDR3 spans 15 residues. CDR3 sequence (DNA): TGTGCCAGCAGGGACAGGGGTACATCCCCCCGATCGCAGTATTTT. Translating it yields CASRDRGTSPRSQYF.

Ten or more counts support this clonotype. This rearrangement joins TRBV20-1 to TRBJ2-3; 8 nucleotides match TRBD2. This CDR3 is built from 16 residues. CDR1 is DFQATT, CDR2 SNEGSKA, per germline (reference sequence). With 0 bases clipped from V and 4 bases from J, the junction kept 9 bases outside the gene matches. CDR3 sequence: CSARESSGGLPDTQYF. The CDR3 bases are TGCAGTGCTAGAGAGTCCAGCGGGGGACTCCCAGATACGCAGTATTTT.

This clonotype has at least ten counts. V and J are TRBV20-1 and TRBJ1-4; no clear D. CDR1 is DFQATT, CDR2 SNEGSKA, per germline (reference sequence). There are 14 residues in the CDR3. Trimming shortened V by 3 bases and J by 9 bases, and 17 bases separated the two germline ends. In nucleotides, the CDR3 is TGCAGTGCTAGCCCCCCGGACGGCCAGCAAAAACTGTTTTTT. Its protein is CSASPPDGQQKLFF.

Ten or more counts support this clonotype. The CDR3 region has the DNA TGTGCCAGCGGCGAGCGCTTTAGCTCCTACAATGAGCAGTTCTTC. Protein: CASGERFSSYNEQFF. V is TRBV7-2 and J is TRBJ2-1; D call uncertain. Germline CDR1 and CDR2: SGHTA and FQGNSA. CDR3 length: 15 amino acids. V shed 8 bases and J shed 0 bases, with 14 bases lying between them.

This clonotype appeared many times. This chain links TRBV7-9 with TRBJ2-7, with 9 bases that match TRBD1. Germline V gene sequence: CDR1 SEHNR, CDR2 FQNEAQ (reference sequence). V lost 3 bases and J lost 6; bases outside the gene matches: 3. The CDR3 loop spans 13 amino acids. The CDR3 nucleotides read TGTGCCAGCAGCTTCGGGACAGGGTCCGAGCAGTACTTC. This encodes CASSFGTGSEQYF.

This clonotype was seen many times. V is TRBV7-8 and J is TRBJ1-4, with D uncertain. Germline-derived CDR1 and CDR2 are SGHVS and FQNEAQ. V was clipped by 5 bases and J by 7 bases, with 14 bases between them. There are 14 residues in the CDR3. The CDR3 is CASSIQRLGEKLFF. CDR3 bases: TGTGCCAGCAGCATTCAGAGGTTAGGTGAAAAACTGTTTTTT. Full variable domain (rest looked up from reference TRBV7-8 and TRBJ1-4): GAGVSQSPRYKVAKRGQDVALRCDPISGHVSLFWYQQALGQGPEFLTYFQNEAQLDKSGLPSDRFFAERPEGSVSTLKIQRTQQEDSAVYLCASSIQRLGEKLFFGSGTQLSVL.

There are a few counts of this clonotype. A read error may explain this, as a much larger clone is one base away. The chain recombines TRBV7-2 with TRBJ2-1; perhaps TRBD2 as D (6 bases). V was clipped by 5 bases and J by 8 bases, with 19 bases between them. Germline CDR1 SGHTA, CDR2 FQGNSA. The CDR3 extends over 15 amino acids. The DNA for the CDR3 is TGTGCCAGCAGCCCTCCTGTCGGGAGAGCGGATGAGCAGTTCTTC. Encoded protein: CASSPPVGRADEQFF. The full variable domain, rest sourced from reference TRBV7-2 and TRBJ2-1, is GAGVSQSPSNKVTEKGKDVELRCDPISGHTALYWYRQSLGQGLEFLIYFQGNSAPDKSGLPSDRFSAERTGGSVSTLTIQRTQQEDSAVYLCASSPPVGRADEQFFGPGTRLTVL.

This clonotype was counted many times. CDR3 in amino acids: CASSKWQGGPFSNQPQHF. The CDR3 nucleotides are TGTGCCAGCAGCAAATGGCAGGGGGGGCCCTTTAGCAATCAGCCCCAGCATTTT. The V gene is TRBV7-6, the J gene TRBJ1-5, with TRBD1 identical over 7 bases. CDR1 SGHVS and CDR2 FNYEAQ come from the germline V gene. Trimming took 5 bases from V and 0 from J; bases not matched to a gene: 13. The CDR3 runs to 18 residues.

This clonotype was seen a few times. J is TRBJ2-3 and V is TRBV5-6; no clear D gene. There are 12 residues in the CDR3. V was trimmed by 5 bases and J by 0 bases, leaving 4 bases between them. Germline V CDR1 and CDR2: SGHDT, YYEEEE. The CDR3 region is CASRWSTDTQYF. The CDR3 bases are TGTGCCAGCAGATGGAGCACAGATACGCAGTATTTT. The variable domain in full, with the rest retrieved from reference TRBV5-6 and TRBJ2-3, is DAGVTQSPTHLIKTRGQQVTLRCSPKSGHDTVSWYQQALGQGPQFIFQYYEEEERQRGNFPDRFSGHQFPNYSSELNVNALLLGDSALYLCASRWSTDTQYFGPGTRLTVL.